What follows are 26 T cell receptor beta chains derived from one specimen sequenced in a study of T cells after yellow fever vaccination. One entry per CDR3 protein, called by TCRdb with MiXCR from the 5' RACE reads. The data contain about 550,000 distinct CDR3 sequences, about 19% of them singletons. Sequences were derived from PBMCs, sampled 15 days after the yellow fever booster vaccination. These TCRs come from a man younger than 40 who received the YFV17D yellow fever vaccine.

This clonotype turned up a few times. The V gene is TRBV24-1, the J gene TRBJ2-5; possibly TRBD1 for D (5 bases). The V end was cut by 4 bases, the J end by 5 bases, with 19 bases between. In germline, CDR1 is KGHDR, CDR2 SFDVKD. This CDR3 region has 16 residues. CDR3 bases: TGTGCCACCAGTGACCCCGGAAGGGGCCGAGACGAGACCCAGTACTTC. Protein: CATSDPGRGRDETQYF.

The J gene is TRBJ1-6, the V gene TRBV11-2, with D possibly matching TRBD1 (5 bases). The length of the CDR3 is 16 residues. The germline gives CDR1 SGHAT, CDR2 FQNNGV. Between the trimmed V and J ends, which lost 5 bases and 5 bases, there was a span of 16 bases. CDR3 nucleotides: TGTGCCAGCAGCGCCGGCGGGACGATCAATAATTCACCCCTCCACTTT. It translates to CASSAGGTINNSPLHF.

The chain carries TRBV24-1 and TRBJ2-5, with D unclear. The CDR3 has 14 residues. Germline V gives CDR1 KGHDR, CDR2 SFDVKD. Trimming cost V 4 bases and J 5 bases, with 13 bases left between them. The CDR3 region has the DNA TGTGCCACCAGTGACCGGAGTAGGGTGGAGACCCAGTACTTC. This translates into CATSDRSRVETQYF.

The chain joins TRBV11-2 to TRBJ2-5, with a tentative D call TRBD1 (7 bases). V lost 5 bases and J 5 bases, leaving 15 bases between the germline ends. Germline CDR1 SGHAT, CDR2 FQNNGV. The CDR3 is 14 amino acids. CDR3 in amino acids: CASSQGGPPETQYF. The CDR3 DNA reads as TGTGCCAGCAGCCAGGGGGGCCCCCCTGAGACCCAGTACTTC.

The sample holds a few counts of this clonotype. The chain carries TRBV6-1 and TRBJ2-2, with D possibly matching TRBD2 (5 bases). Trimming shortened V by 6 bases and J by 6 bases, and 14 bases separated the two germline ends. The CDR3 loop spans 14 amino acids. Germline CDR1 is MNHNS and CDR2 is SASEGT. The CDR3 DNA reads TGTGCCAGCAGACTAGGGAGCTTCTCCGGGGAGCTGTTTTTT. Translation: CASRLGSFSGELFF.

This chain connects TRBV6-2 or TRBV6-3 to TRBJ2-7; 14 nucleotides line up with TRBD2. From germline, CDR1 is MNHEY and CDR2 SVGEGT. CDR3 length: 17 residues. V shed 6 bases, J shed 4 bases, and the junction held 11 bases outside the gene matches. This CDR3 is CASRTTSGRANRYEQYF. CDR3 DNA sequence: TGTGCCAGCAGAACGACTAGCGGGAGGGCCAACCGGTACGAGCAGTACTTC.

This clonotype was seen at least ten times. The chain combines TRBV7-3 with TRBJ2-1; possible D gene TRBD1, 6 bases. The CDR3 runs 15 residues. Germline V CDR1 and CDR2: SGHTA, FQGTGA. V was clipped by 4 bases and J by 1 base, with 11 bases between them. The CDR3 sequence is CASSSTGQSYNEQFF. The DNA for the CDR3 is TGTGCCAGCAGCTCTACAGGGCAATCCTACAATGAGCAGTTCTTC.

The genes are TRBV7-8 and TRBJ2-7; 9 bases line up with TRBD1. The CDR3 loop spans 13 amino acids. Germline V CDR1 and CDR2: SGHVS, FQNEAQ. After removal of 4 bases from V and 7 bases from J, the junction contained 5 bases not matched to a gene. The CDR3 loop reads CASSWDREREQYF. Here the CDR3 DNA reads TGTGCCAGCAGCTGGGACAGGGAGAGAGAGCAGTACTTC.

CDR3 sequence (DNA): TGTGCCAGCAGCCAATATTCTGCTGACAGTACCCAGCATTTT. It specifies CASSQYSADSTQHF. The chain joins TRBV14 to TRBJ1-5; D perhaps matches TRBD1 (5 bases). This CDR3 is 14 amino acids long. From germline, CDR1 is SGHDN and CDR2 FVKESK. V was trimmed by 2 bases and J by 11 bases, leaving 16 bases between them.

In its sample, this clonotype was seen a few times. V and J are TRBV28 and TRBJ2-7; TRBD2 agrees at 16 bases. The CDR3 is made up of 15 amino acids. Germline lookup yields CDR1 MDHEN and CDR2 SYDVKM. V lost 3 bases to trimming and J lost 6 bases; unmatched junction nucleotides: 2. The CDR3 coding sequence is TGTGCCAGCAGTTTGGGGACTAGCGGGAGGGCCGAGCAGTACTTC. This codes for CASSLGTSGRAEQYF.

The J gene is TRBJ2-5, the V gene TRBV5-1, with TRBD1 matching over 8 bases. The germline V gene has CDR1 SGHRS and CDR2 YFSETQ. The trim removed 6 bases at V and 6 bases at J, leaving 7 bases unmatched. The CDR3 consists of 13 residues. DNA of the CDR3: TGCGCCAGCATCCTTGACAGGGGAAAGACCCAGTACTTC. Protein sequence: CASILDRGKTQYF.

The chain employs TRBV28 and TRBJ2-4; 7 nucleotides line up with TRBD1. This CDR3 comprises 16 residues. J was trimmed by 0 bases and V by 5 bases; bases with no gene match: 7. Germline values: CDR1 MDHEN, CDR2 SYDVKM. The CDR3 region has the DNA TGTGCCAGCAGTCGCCTGGGACAGCTAGCCAAAAACATTCAGTACTTC. Its translation is CASSRLGQLAKNIQYF.

The chain employs TRBV3-1 and TRBJ2-6, with 7 bases matching TRBD1. The CDR3 sequence is 15 residues long. V trimming: 8 bases; J trimming: 0 bases; junction bases outside the gene matches: 4. Germline assignment: CDR1 LGHDT and CDR2 YNNKEL (reference sequence). CDR3 coding DNA: TGTGCCAGCGTGGGACAGAGCTCTGGGGCCAACGTCCTGACTTTC. Translated: CASVGQSSGANVLTF.

The genes are TRBV4-3 and TRBJ2-7; the D is unclear. Between the trimmed V and J ends, which lost 1 base and 3 bases, there was a span of 22 bases. The CDR3 loop spans 18 amino acids. Germline V gene sequence: CDR1 LGHNA, CDR2 YSLEER. CDR3 nucleotides: TGCGCCAGCAGCCAAGTTGAAGTGGTGAGGATTAAGAGCTACGAGCAGTACTTC. Translation gives CASSQVEVVRIKSYEQYF.

This clonotype was observed many times. The gene calls are TRBV7-9 and TRBJ2-7; D remains ambiguous. The V and J ends lost 3 bases and 5 bases respectively, with 5 bases between them. CDR3 length: 11 residues. The germline V gene has CDR1 SEHNR and CDR2 FQNEAQ (reference sequence). The CDR3 DNA reads as TGTGCCAGCAGCTTTGGGGACGAGCAGTACTTC. This gives the protein CASSFGDEQYF. Drawing the rest from reference TRBV7-9 and TRBJ2-7, the complete variable domain is DTGVSQNPRHKITKRGQNVTFRCDPISEHNRLYWYRQTLGQGPEFLTYFQNEAQLEKSRLLSDRFSAERPKGSFSTLEIQRTEQGDSAMYLCASSFGDEQYFGPGTRLTVT.

This chain joins TRBV29-1 and TRBJ1-1, with TRBD1 as a possible D gene (6 bases). The ends were cut back, 7 bases at V and 1 base at J, with 13 bases in the middle. From germline, CDR1 is SQVTM and CDR2 ANQGSEA. This CDR3 region has 13 residues. The CDR3 nucleotides read TGCAGCGCCCCCGGGACACCGAACACTGAAGCTTTCTTT. Its protein is CSAPGTPNTEAFF.

Many counts were recorded for this clonotype. This chain joins TRBV10-3 and TRBJ2-7; the D gene is possibly TRBD2 (5 bases). The CDR3 consists of 11 residues. V lost 4 bases and J 5 bases, leaving 6 bases between the germline ends. Germline CDR1 ENHRY, CDR2 SYGVKD. CDR3 sequence: CAISGGDEQYF. CDR3 bases: TGTGCCATCAGTGGGGGAGACGAGCAGTACTTC.

This clonotype occurred once. J is TRBJ2-1 and V is TRBV15; possible D gene TRBD1, 5 bases. Germline V gene lookup returns CDR1 LNHNV and CDR2 YYDKDF (reference sequence). The CDR3 covers 14 residues. V lost 0 bases, J lost 7 bases, and 10 bases lay in between. The CDR3 DNA sequence: TGTGCCACCAGCAGAGAAGGGGTCCGTAATGAGCAGTTCTTC. It codes for CATSREGVRNEQFF.

This clonotype was counted between two and nine times. Here the CDR3 DNA reads TGTGCCAGCAGCTTAGCCGGCCGGAGCACTGAAGCTTTCTTT. Encoded protein: CASSLAGRSTEAFF. The chain carries TRBV11-2 and TRBJ1-1, with D unresolved. Per the germline V gene, CDR1 is SGHAT and CDR2 is FQNNGV. V was clipped by 1 base and J by 4 bases, with 10 bases between them. The CDR3 totals 14 residues.

The chain has TRBV20-1 and TRBJ2-1; weak D call: TRBD2 (6 bases). This CDR3 is 14 amino acids long. Looked up from germline, CDR1 is DFQATT and CDR2 is SNEGSKA (reference sequence). Trimming cost V 6 bases and J 7 bases, with 19 bases left between them. The CDR3 spells CSATRESRANEQFF. The CDR3 DNA reads as TGCAGTGCCACTCGGGAGAGTAGGGCGAATGAGCAGTTCTTC.

This rearrangement joins TRBV11-1 to TRBJ2-2; 9 positions agree with TRBD2. The V gene end was trimmed by 2 bases and the J gene end by 5 bases; junction bases not matched to a gene: 6. The CDR3 consists of 16 residues. CDR1 is SGHAT, CDR2 FQDESV, per germline (reference sequence). The DNA of the CDR3 is TGTGCCAGCAGCTTACTTAGCGGGAGAAGTACCGGGGAGCTGTTTTTT. Its translation is CASSLLSGRSTGELFF.

The rearrangement joins TRBV5-6 to TRBJ2-7; 11 nucleotides match TRBD2. Losses at the gene ends were 0 bases for V and 1 base for J; bases not matched to a gene: 6. The germline V gene encodes CDR1 SGHDT and CDR2 YYEEEE. This CDR3 contains 17 residues. The CDR3: CASSLELAGASSYEQYF. CDR3 coding DNA: TGTGCCAGCAGCTTGGAACTAGCGGGGGCCAGTTCCTACGAGCAGTACTTC.

This clonotype has more than one count but fewer than ten. The chain has TRBV15 and TRBJ2-1, with 8 bases that match TRBD2. The V gene end was trimmed by 3 bases and the J gene end by 4 bases; junction bases not matched to a gene: 14. This CDR3 region has 18 residues. Germline CDR1 and CDR2: LNHNV and YYDKDF (reference sequence). CDR3 in DNA: TGTGCCACCAGCAGGACTGGAATTGGCGGGAGGATTTACAATGAGCAGTTCTTC. Amino acids: CATSRTGIGGRIYNEQFF.

This clonotype turned up a few times. This rearrangement joins TRBV7-8 to TRBJ2-2, with TRBD2 matching over 10 bases. CDR3 size: 17 residues. V dropped 7 bases and J dropped 1; count of bases not matched to a gene: 9. Germline CDR1 reads SGHVS; CDR2 reads FQNEAQ. CDR3 sequence: CASIPHSGRGNTGELFF. Written as DNA, the CDR3 is TGTGCCAGCATCCCCCACAGCGGGAGGGGGAACACCGGGGAGCTGTTTTTT.

This clonotype has more than one count but fewer than ten. This chain joins TRBV28 and TRBJ2-5, with a weak D call TRBD1 (5 bases). CDR3 size: 15 residues. Germline V CDR1 and CDR2: MDHEN, SYDVKM. The V gene lost 4 bases and the J gene lost 4 bases, with 16 bases spanning the gap. The CDR3 here is CASSYPQGGGETQYF. As DNA, the CDR3 is TGTGCCAGCAGTTACCCCCAGGGTGGTGGAGAGACCCAGTACTTC.

This clonotype occurred a few times. The chain carries TRBV29-1 and TRBJ1-1, with D possibly TRBD1 on 5 matching bases. The V end was cut by 7 bases, the J end by 0 bases, with 12 bases between. The CDR3 covers 13 residues. Germline V lookup: CDR1 SQVTM, CDR2 ANQGSEA. The CDR3 DNA reads TGCAGCGGGGCTGGACATCTGAACACTGAAGCTTTCTTT. This translates into CSGAGHLNTEAFF. Full variable domain (rest looked up from reference TRBV29-1 and TRBJ1-1): SAVISQKPSRDICQRGTSLTIQCQVDSQVTMMFWYRQQPGQSLTLIATANQGSEATYESGFVIDKFPISRPNLTFSTLTVSNMSPEDSSIYLCSGAGHLNTEAFFGQGTRLTVV.